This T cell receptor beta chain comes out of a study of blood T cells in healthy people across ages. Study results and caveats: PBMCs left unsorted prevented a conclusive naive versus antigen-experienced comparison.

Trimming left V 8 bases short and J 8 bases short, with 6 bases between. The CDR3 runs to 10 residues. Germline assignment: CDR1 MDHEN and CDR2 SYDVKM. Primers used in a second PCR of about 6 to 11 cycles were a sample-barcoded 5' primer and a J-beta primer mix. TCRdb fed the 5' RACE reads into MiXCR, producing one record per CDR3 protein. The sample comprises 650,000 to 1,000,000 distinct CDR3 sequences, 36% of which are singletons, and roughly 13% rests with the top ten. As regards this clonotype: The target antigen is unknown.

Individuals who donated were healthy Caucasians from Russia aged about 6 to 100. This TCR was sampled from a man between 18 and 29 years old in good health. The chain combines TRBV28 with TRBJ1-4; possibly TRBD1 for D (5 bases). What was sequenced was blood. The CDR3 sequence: CASHREKLFF. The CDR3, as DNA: TGTGCCAGCCACAGGGAAAAACTGTTTTTT.